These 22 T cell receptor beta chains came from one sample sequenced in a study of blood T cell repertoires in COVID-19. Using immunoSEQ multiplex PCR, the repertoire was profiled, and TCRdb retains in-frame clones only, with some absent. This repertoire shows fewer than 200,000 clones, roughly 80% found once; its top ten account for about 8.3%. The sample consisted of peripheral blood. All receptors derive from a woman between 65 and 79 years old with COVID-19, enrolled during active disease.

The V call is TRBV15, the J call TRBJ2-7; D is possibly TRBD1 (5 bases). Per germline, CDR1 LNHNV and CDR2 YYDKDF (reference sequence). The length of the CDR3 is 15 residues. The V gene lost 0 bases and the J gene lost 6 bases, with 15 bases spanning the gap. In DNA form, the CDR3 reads TGTGCCACCAGCAGAGATCTATTATTGGGGCGCGAGCAGTACTTC. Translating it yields CATSRDLLLGREQYF.

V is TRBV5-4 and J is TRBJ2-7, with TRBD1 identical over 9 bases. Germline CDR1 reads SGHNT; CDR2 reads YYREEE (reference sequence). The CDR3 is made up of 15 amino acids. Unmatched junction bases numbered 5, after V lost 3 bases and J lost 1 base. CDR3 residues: CASSSRTGESYEQYF. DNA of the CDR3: TGTGCCAGCAGCTCCAGGACAGGGGAATCCTACGAGCAGTACTTC.

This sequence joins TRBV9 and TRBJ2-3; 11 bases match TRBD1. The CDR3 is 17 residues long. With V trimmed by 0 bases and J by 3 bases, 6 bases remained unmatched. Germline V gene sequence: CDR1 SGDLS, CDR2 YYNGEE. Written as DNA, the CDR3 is TGTGCCAGCAGCGTAGGAGCGGGACAGGGGGGGACAGATACGCAGTATTTT. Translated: CASSVGAGQGGTDTQYF.

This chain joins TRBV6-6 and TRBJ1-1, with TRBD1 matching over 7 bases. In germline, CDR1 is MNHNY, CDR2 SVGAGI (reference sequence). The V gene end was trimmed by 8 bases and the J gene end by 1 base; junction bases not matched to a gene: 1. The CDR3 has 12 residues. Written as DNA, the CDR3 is TGTGCCAGCCACAGGGGGAACACTGAAGCTTTCTTT. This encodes CASHRGNTEAFF.

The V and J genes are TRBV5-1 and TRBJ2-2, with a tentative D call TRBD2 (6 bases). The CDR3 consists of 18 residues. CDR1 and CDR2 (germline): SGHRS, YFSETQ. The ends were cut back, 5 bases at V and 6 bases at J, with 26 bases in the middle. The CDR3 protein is CASSRSTGSSRGPGELFF. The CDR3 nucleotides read TGCGCCAGCAGTCGCTCAACCGGGAGCTCACGGGGTCCCGGGGAGCTGTTTTTT.

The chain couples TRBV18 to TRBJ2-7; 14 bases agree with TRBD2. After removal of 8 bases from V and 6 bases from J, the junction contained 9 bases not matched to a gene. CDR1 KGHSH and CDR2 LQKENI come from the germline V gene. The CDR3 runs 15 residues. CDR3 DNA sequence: TGTGCCAGCGCCCCGGGACTAGCGGGAGTCGCCGAGCAGTACTTC. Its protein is CASAPGLAGVAEQYF.

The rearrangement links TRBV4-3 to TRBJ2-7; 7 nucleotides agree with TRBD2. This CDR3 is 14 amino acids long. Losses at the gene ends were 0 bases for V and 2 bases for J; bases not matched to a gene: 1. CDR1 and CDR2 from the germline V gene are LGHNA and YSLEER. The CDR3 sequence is CASSQDGGAYEQYF. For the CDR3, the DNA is TGCGCCAGCAGCCAAGATGGGGGGGCCTACGAGCAGTACTTC.

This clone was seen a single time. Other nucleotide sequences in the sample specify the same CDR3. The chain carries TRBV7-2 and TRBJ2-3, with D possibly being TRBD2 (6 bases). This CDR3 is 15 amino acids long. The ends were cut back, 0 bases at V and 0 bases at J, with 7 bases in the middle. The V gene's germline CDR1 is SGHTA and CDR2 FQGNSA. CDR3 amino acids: CASSLAGTSTDTQYF. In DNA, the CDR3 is TGTGCCAGCAGCTTAGCCGGGACTAGCACAGATACGCAGTATTTT.

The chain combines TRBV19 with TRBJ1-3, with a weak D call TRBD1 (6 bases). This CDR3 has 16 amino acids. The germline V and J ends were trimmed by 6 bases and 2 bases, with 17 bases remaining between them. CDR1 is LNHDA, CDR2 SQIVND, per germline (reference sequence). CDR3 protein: CASRQTGQPTGNTIYF. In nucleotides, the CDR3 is TGTGCCAGTAGGCAAACGGGACAACCAACTGGAAACACCATATATTTT.

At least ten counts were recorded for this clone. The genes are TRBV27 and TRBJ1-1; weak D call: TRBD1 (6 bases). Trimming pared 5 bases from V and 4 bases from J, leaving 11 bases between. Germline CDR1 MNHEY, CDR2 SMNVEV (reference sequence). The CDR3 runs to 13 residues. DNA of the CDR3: TGTGCCAGCAGTCTGCGGGGGGCCACTGAAGCTTTCTTT. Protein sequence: CASSLRGATEAFF.

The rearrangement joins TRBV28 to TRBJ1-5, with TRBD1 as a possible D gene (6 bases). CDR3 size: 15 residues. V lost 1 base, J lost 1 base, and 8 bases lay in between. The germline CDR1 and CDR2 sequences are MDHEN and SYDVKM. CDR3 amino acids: CASSLLDRSNQPQHF. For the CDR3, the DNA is TGTGCCAGCAGTTTATTGGACAGAAGCAATCAGCCCCAGCATTTT.

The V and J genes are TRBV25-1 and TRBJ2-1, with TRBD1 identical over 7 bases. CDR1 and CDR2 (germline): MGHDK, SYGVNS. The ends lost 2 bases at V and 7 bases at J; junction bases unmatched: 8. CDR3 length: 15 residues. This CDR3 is CASSEPSRGINEQFF. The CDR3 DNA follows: TGTGCCAGCAGTGAACCGAGCAGGGGGATTAATGAGCAGTTCTTC.

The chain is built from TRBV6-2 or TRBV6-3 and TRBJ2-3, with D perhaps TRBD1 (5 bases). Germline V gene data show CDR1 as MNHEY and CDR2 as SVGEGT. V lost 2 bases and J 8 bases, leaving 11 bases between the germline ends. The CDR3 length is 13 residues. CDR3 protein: CASSYAGIPTQYF. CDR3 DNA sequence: TGTGCCAGCAGTTACGCAGGGATCCCTACGCAGTATTTT.

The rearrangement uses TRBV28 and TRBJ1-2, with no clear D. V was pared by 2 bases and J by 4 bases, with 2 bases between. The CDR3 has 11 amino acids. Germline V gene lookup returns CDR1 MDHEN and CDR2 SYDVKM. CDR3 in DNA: TGTGCCAGCAGTTTACGCTATGGCTACACCTTC. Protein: CASSLRYGYTF.

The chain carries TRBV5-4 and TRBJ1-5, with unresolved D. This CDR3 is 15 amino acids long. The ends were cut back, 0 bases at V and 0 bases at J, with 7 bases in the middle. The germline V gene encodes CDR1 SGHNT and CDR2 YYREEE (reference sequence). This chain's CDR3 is CASSLDSNSNQPQHF. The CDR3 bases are TGTGCCAGCAGCTTGGACAGTAATAGCAATCAGCCCCAGCATTTT.

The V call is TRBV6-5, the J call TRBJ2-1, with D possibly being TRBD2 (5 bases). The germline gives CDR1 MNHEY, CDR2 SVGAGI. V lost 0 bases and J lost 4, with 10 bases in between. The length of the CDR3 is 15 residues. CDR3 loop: CASSYSRGSYNEQFF. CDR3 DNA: TGTGCCAGCAGTTACTCTCGGGGATCTTACAATGAGCAGTTCTTC.

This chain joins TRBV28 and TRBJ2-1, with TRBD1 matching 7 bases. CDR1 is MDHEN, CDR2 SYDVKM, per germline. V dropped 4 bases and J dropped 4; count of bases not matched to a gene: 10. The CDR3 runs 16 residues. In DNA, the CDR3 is TGTGCCAGCAGTTCCTATGAACCGGGACAGTACAATGAGCAGTTCTTC. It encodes CASSSYEPGQYNEQFF. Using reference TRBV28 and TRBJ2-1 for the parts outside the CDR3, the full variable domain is DVKVTQSSRYLVKRTGEKVFLECVQDMDHENMFWYRQDPGLGLRLIYFSYDVKMKEKGDIPEGYSVSREKKERFSLILESASTNQTSMYLCASSSYEPGQYNEQFFGPGTRLTVL.

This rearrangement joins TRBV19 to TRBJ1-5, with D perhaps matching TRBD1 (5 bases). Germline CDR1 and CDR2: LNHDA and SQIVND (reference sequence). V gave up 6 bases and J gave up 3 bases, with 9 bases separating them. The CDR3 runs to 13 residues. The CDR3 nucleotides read TGTGCCAGTAGCGACAGCCTCAATCAGCCCCAGCATTTT. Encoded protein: CASSDSLNQPQHF.

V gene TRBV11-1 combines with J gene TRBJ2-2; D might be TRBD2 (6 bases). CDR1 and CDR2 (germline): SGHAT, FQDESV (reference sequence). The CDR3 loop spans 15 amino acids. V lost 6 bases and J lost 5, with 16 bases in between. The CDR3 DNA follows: TGTGCCAGCAGTCCCTTAGCGGCTTTAACCGGGGAGCTGTTTTTT. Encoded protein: CASSPLAALTGELFF. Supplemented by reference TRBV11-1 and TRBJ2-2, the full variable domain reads EAEVAQSPRYKITEKSQAVAFWCDPISGHATLYWYRQILGQGPELLVQFQDESVVDDSQLPKDRFSAERLKGVDSTLKIQPAELGDSAMYLCASSPLAALTGELFFGEGSRLTVL.

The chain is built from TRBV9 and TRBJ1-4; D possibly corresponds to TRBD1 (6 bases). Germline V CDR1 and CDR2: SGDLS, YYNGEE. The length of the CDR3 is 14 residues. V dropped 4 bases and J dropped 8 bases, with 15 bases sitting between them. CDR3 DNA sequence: TGTGCCAGCAGCACCGAGGGGGGGCGGGAAAAACTGTTTTTT. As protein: CASSTEGGREKLFF.

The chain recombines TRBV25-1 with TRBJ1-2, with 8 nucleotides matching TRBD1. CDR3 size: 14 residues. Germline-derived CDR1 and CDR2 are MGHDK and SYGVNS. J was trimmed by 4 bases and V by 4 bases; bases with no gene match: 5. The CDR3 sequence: CASSGKDRAYGYTF. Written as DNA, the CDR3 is TGTGCCAGCAGTGGAAAGGACAGGGCCTATGGCTACACCTTC.

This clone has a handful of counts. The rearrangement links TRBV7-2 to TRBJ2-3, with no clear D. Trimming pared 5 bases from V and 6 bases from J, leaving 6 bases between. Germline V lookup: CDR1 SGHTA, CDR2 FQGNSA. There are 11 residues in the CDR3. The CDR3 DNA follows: TGTGCCAGCAGCCTCCAGGATACGCAGTATTTT. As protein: CASSLQDTQYF. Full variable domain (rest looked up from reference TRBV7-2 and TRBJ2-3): GAGVSQSPSNKVTEKGKDVELRCDPISGHTALYWYRQSLGQGLEFLIYFQGNSAPDKSGLPSDRFSAERTGGSVSTLTIQRTQQEDSAVYLCASSLQDTQYFGPGTRLTVL.